The rows below give T cell receptor beta chains drawn from one sample of a study of T cells expressing NK-cell markers. TCRdb reworked the 5' RACE reads into one entry per CDR3 protein, no DNA. The listing records around 260,000 distinct CDR3 sequences. What was sequenced was blood T cells: a sorted CD56 or NKG2C T cell subset, CD4+ or CD8+ T cells, or bulk PBMC T cells (not recorded which). Every receptor here comes from a woman between 18 and 75 years old in good health. The CDR3 runs from the conserved cysteine through the conserved F or W.

j_gene,v_gene,CDR3aa
TRBJ2-1,TRBV19,CASSISGQGRYNEQFF
TRBJ1-3,TRBV20-1,CSARGDSGTGNTIYF
TRBJ2-7,TRBV20-1,CSAMTSGVGSRNGQYF
TRBJ2-3,TRBV12-3/TRBV12-4,CASSPNRDRGADTQYF
TRBJ2-7,TRBV6-2/TRBV6-3,CASSYSLSGARYEQYF
TRBJ2-1,TRBV20-1,CSARESGALDEQFF
TRBJ2-3,TRBV6-2/TRBV6-3,CASSYSTSVPSLRDTQYF
TRBJ1-2,TRBV15,CATSSQDRANYGYTF
TRBJ1-1,TRBV20-1,CSARDWEGTEAFF
TRBJ1-1,TRBV20-1,CSALKARGGNTEAFF
TRBJ1-6,TRBV9,CASSAGRSNSPLHF
TRBJ2-5,TRBV5-4,CASSLELETQYF
TRBJ2-1,TRBV10-3,CAINSYNEQFF
TRBJ1-1,TRBV5-5,CASSLVYRQNTEAFF
TRBJ2-1,TRBV12-3/TRBV12-4,CASSLASGGEQFF
TRBJ2-5,TRBV20-1,CSARDRAGRKETQYF
TRBJ1-1,TRBV3-1,CASSQEVGVATEAFF
TRBJ2-7,TRBV28,CASSTPATYEQYF
TRBJ2-1,TRBV12-3/TRBV12-4,CASSSWEPPEQFF
TRBJ1-2,TRBV20-1,CSARDGQTNYGYTF